This T cell receptor (beta chain) was recorded in a study of blood T cell repertoires in COVID-19. Across the study: The United States, Italy and Spain provided the acute and convalescent COVID-19 samples. Sample material is recorded as cDNA or gDNA derived from T cells, B-cell-depleted T cells, or PBMCs.

As processed by the authors: Amplification from reference gene primers served as the basis for estimated nucleated cell counts. Method: immunoSEQ multiplex PCR; TCRdb's copy keeps in-frame clones and lacks some. D and trimming come from the DNA, and the V and J calls and clone size come from that table. The sample includes 87,000 or so clones, 87% of them seen just once. The material sequenced was peripheral blood. This clonotype originated in a human donor with acute or convalescent COVID-19. The donor label of this sample is uncertain.

In nucleotides, the CDR3 is TGTGCCAGCAGAGACGACAGGTTTGCCAATGAGCAGTTCTTC. Its protein product is CASRDDRFANEQFF. V is TRBV7-2 and J is TRBJ2-1, with a tentative D call TRBD1 (6 bases). The CDR3 consists of 14 residues. V gave up 6 bases and J gave up 6 bases, with 15 bases separating them. Germline V gene lookup returns CDR1 SGHTA and CDR2 FQGNSA. Full variable domain (rest looked up from reference TRBV7-2 and TRBJ2-1): GAGVSQSPSNKVTEKGKDVELRCDPISGHTALYWYRQSLGQGLEFLIYFQGNSAPDKSGLPSDRFSAERTGGSVSTLTIQRTQQEDSAVYLCASRDDRFANEQFFGPGTRLTVL.